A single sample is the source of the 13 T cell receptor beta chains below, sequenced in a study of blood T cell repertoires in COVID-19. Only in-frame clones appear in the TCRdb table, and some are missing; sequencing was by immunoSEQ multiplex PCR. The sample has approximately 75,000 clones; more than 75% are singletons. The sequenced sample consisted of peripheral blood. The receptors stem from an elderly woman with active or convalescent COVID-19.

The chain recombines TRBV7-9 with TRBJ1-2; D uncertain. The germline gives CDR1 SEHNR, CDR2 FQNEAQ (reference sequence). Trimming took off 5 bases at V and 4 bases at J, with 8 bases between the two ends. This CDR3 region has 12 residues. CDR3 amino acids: CASSENFYGYTF. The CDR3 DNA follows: TGTGCCAGCAGCGAAAACTTCTATGGCTACACCTTC.

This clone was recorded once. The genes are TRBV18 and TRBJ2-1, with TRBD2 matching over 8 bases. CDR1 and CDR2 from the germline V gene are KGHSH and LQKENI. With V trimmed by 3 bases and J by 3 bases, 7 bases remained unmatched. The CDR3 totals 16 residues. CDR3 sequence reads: CASSPPGLDYYNEQFF. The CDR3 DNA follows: TGTGCCAGCTCACCCCCGGGACTAGATTACTACAATGAGCAGTTCTTC.

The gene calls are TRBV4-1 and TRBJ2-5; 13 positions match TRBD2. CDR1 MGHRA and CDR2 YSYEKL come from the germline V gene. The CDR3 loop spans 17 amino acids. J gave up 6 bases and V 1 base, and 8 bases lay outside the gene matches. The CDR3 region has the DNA TGCGCCAGCAGCCAAGTACCCACTAGCGGGGGGGGACAGACCCAGTACTTC. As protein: CASSQVPTSGGGQTQYF.

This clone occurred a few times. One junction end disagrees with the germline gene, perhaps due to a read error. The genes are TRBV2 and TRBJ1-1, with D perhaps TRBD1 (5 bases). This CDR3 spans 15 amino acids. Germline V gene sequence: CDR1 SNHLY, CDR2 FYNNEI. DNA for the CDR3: TGTGCCAGCAGCGAAGGGACGGGGATGCACACTGAAGCTTTCTTT. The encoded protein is CASSEGTGMHTEAFF.

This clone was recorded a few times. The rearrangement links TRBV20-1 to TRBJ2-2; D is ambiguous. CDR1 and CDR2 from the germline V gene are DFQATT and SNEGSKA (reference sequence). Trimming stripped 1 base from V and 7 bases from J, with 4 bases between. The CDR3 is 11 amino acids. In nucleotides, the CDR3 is TGCAGTGCTAGAGTCCTCGGGGAGCTGTTTTTT. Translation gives CSARVLGELFF.

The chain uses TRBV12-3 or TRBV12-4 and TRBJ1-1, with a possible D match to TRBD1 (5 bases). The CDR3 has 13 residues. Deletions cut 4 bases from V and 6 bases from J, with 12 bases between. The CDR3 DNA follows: TGTGCCAGCAGTTCCGACAGTCTACCTGAAGCTTTCTTT. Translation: CASSSDSLPEAFF.

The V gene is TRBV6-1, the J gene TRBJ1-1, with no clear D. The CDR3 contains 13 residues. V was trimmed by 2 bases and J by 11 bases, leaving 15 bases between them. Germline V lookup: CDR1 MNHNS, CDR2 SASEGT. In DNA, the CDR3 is TGTGCCAGCAGTGAAAATGCGGCAACTCGGGCTTTCTTT. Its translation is CASSENAATRAFF.

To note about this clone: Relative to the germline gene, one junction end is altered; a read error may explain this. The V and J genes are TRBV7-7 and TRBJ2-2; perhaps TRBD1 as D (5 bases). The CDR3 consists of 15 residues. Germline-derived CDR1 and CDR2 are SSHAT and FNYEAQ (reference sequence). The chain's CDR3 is CASSLDRENTGELFF. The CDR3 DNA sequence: TGTGCTAGCAGCTTAGACAGAGAGAACACCGGGGAGCTGTTTTTT.

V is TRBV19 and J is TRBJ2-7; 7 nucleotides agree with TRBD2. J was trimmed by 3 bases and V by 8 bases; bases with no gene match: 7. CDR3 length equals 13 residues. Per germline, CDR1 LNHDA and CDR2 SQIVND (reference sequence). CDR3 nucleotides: TGTGCCAGTTGGGCGGGGGAGGGCTACGAGCAGTACTTC. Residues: CASWAGEGYEQYF.

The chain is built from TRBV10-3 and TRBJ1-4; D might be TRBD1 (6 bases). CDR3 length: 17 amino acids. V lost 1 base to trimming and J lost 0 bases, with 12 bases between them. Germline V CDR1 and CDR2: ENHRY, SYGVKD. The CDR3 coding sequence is TGTGCCATCAGTGAGTACGGACAGCCTACAACTAATGAAAAACTGTTTTTT. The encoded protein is CAISEYGQPTTNEKLFF.

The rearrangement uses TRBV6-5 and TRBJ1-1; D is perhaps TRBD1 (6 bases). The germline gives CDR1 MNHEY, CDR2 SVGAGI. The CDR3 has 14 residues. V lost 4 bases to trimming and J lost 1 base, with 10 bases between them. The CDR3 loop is CASSFRDKNTEAFF. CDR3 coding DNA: TGTGCCAGCAGTTTCCGGGACAAGAACACTGAAGCTTTCTTT.

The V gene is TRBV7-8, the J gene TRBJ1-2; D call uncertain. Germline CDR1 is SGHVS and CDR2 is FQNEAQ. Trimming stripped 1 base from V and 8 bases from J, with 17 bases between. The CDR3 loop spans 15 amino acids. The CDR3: CASSLVWSDSGGYTF. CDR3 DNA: TGTGCCAGCAGCTTAGTATGGAGCGATTCGGGGGGCTACACCTTC.

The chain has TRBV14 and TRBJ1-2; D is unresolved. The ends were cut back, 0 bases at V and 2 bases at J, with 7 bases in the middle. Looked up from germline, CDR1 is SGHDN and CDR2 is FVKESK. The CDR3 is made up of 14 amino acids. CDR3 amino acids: CASSQDRWNYGYTF. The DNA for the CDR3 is TGTGCCAGCAGCCAAGACAGGTGGAACTATGGCTACACCTTC.